The clone carrying this TCR beta chain was seen once. Its specificity is unknown. CDR3 length: 15 residues. V lost 0 bases to trimming and J lost 7 bases, with 16 bases between them. Germline values: CDR1 DFQATT, CDR2 SNEGSKA (reference sequence). The data are from a study of vaccination and CD4 T cells after COVID-19. The sample's treatment: roughly 11-day PBMC culture with coronavirus spike peptide pools or control peptides (ViraFEST assay). Once obtained from cultured CD4+ T cells, the DNA was sequenced using the Oncomine TCR Beta short-read assay. TCRdb reprocessed the PCR reads with MiXCR, giving one entry per CDR3 protein. The sample comprises nearly 25,000 distinct CDR3 sequences, less than 80% of which are singletons, and 7.8% rests with the top ten.

The TCR comes from a human donor who had recovered from COVID-19. The chain couples TRBV20-1 to TRBJ1-5; perhaps TRBD1 as D (5 bases). Material: CD4+ T cells from blood, cultured in vitro. Here the CDR3 reads CSARDGGGGYQPQHF. The DNA of the CDR3 is TGCAGTGCTAGAGATGGGGGGGGGGGATACCAGCCCCAGCATTTT.